This TCR beta chain appears in the sequencing data of a study of beta chain features in type 1 diabetes. Whole-study findings and limits: The study found moderately but significantly shorter TCRB CDR3s in all four CD4+ subsets of Type 1 diabetes patients.

Germline CDR1 reads SEHNR; CDR2 reads FQNEAQ (reference sequence). The length of the CDR3 is 16 residues. V trimming: 0 bases; J trimming: 7 bases; junction bases outside the gene matches: 8. The isolated RNA, all of it, was reverse transcribed, so expressed TCRB transcripts were what got sequenced. Profiling relied on immunoSEQ multiplex PCR, and the TCRdb table lists in-frame clones only, not all of them. The sample lists about 650,000 clones, roughly 12% occurring once. There are a few counts of this clone. The antigen is not known. Purity exceeding 95% was reached by all sorted populations. This receptor was taken from a man aged 30-40 years with type 1 diabetes. The chain links TRBV7-9 to TRBJ1-5; 8 bases agree with TRBD1. The sequenced material came from naive CD4+ T cells from blood. CDR3 coding DNA: TGTGCCAGCAGCTTAGCCTCTGGACAGGGCTGGCAGCCCCAGCATTTT. As protein: CASSLASGQGWQPQHF.